This T cell receptor beta chain was sequenced for a study of CD8 T cells in Susac syndrome. About the research overall: At the time of blood draw, patients with Susac syndrome were therapy-naive, receiving corticosteroids, or receiving intravenous immunoglobulin alone.

V was shortened by 0 bases and J by 10 bases, with 28 bases between the two germline ends. Germline CDR1 reads MNHEY; CDR2 reads SVGAGI. The CDR3 contains 20 residues. A quantity of 0.5 to 1 ug RNA underwent reverse transcription using random hexamers. TCRdb reanalysed the immunoSEQ multiplex PCR reads using MiXCR and keeps one entry per CDR3 protein. The table shows 150,000 to 200,000 distinct CDR3 sequences, with 91% occurring only once. The receptor was isolated from a human donor with Susac syndrome. Sequencing was done on a sample of CD4+ T cells from PBMCs. The chain couples TRBV6-5 to TRBJ1-6; perhaps TRBD1 as D (6 bases). The CDR3 DNA is TGTGCCAGCAGTTACTCGAAACCCCGGGCGGGACATAGTACCGGATCACCCCTCCACTTT. It encodes CASSYSKPRAGHSTGSPLHF.